The clone carrying this TCR beta chain was counted a few times. The data are from a study of sequential checkpoint blockade in melanoma. Study background: Randomization was 1:1 between first-line nivolumab→ipilimumab and ipilimumab→nivolumab. Both treatment sequences were followed by maintenance nivolumab.

V lost 5 bases, J lost 6 bases, and 19 bases lay in between. CDR3 length equals 15 residues. Germline assignment: CDR1 SGHAT and CDR2 FQNNGV. Treatment reported: randomized to nivolumab then ipilimumab (arm A) or the reverse (arm B). Patients had received no earlier DNA-damaging chemotherapy. PBMC sorting kept live CD3+CD8+ cells without CD19 or CD56. The table came from immunoSEQ multiplex PCR; TCRdb's copy has only in-frame clones and leaves some out. This table has roughly 18,000 clones, around 76% appearing once. The sample was CD8+ T cells sorted from blood (inferred from file names), taken from a patient given nivolumab and ipilimumab in sequence. The chain combines TRBV11-2 with TRBJ2-5; TRBD2 is a possible D gene (6 bases). The receptor comes from a human donor with melanoma. The CDR3 here is CASSPLAGWRKTQYF. The CDR3 DNA reads as TGTGCCAGCAGCCCCCTTGCGGGATGGCGAAAGACCCAGTACTTC.